A selection of T cell receptor beta chains follows, all from one sample in a study of blood T cell repertoires in COVID-19. The data were produced by immunoSEQ multiplex PCR, yet TCRdb's version contains in-frame clones alone and is incomplete. The table shows about 72,000 clones, with about 81% occurring only once. The sequencing input was peripheral blood. Every receptor here comes from a human donor in a cohort sampled during active COVID-19. Each CDR3 is given with its conserved first and last residue. The D gene is left open where the match is weak. Expanded clones get a size class; other rows say once, few or many, or leave the size out.

D gene	J gene	clone size	CDR3 length	V gene	CDR3 DNA	CDR3 protein
TRBD1	TRBJ2-2	.	14	TRBV7-9	TGTGCCAGCAGTATGGACAGGCAGACGGGGGAGCTGTTTTTT	CASSMDRQTGELFF
TRBD1	TRBJ1-6	.	15	TRBV5-1	TGCGCCAGCAGCTTGGCTGCAGGGGGCAACTCACCCCTCCACTTT	CASSLAAGGNSPLHF
.	TRBJ1-5	.	15	TRBV19	TGTGCCAGTAGTCTACAGGTCTGGGGGGGTCAGCCCCAGCATTTT	CASSLQVWGGQPQHF
TRBD1	TRBJ1-2	.	16	TRBV11-2	TGTGCCAGCAGCTCGACGAGGACAGGGCATATCTATGGCTACACCTTC	CASSSTRTGHIYGYTF
TRBD1	TRBJ1-2	medium-sized	15	TRBV5-1	TGCGCCAGCAGCAGAGAGTTGGGACAGTACTATGGCTACACCTTC	CASSRELGQYYGYTF
.	TRBJ2-7	.	14	TRBV11-2	TGTGCCAGCAGCCCTAGACCCCGGGACTACGAGCAGTACTTC	CASSPRPRDYEQYF
.	TRBJ1-3	.	14	TRBV5-1	TGCGCCAGCAGCCAACAGGGAACTGGAAACACCATATATTTT	CASSQQGTGNTIYF
TRBD1	TRBJ1-1	.	13	TRBV5-1	TGCGCCAGCAGCCGGGGGACAGACACTGAAGCTTTCTTT	CASSRGTDTEAFF
.	TRBJ1-1	.	14	TRBV5-8	TGTGCCAGCAGCGTAACAGAGATGAACACTGAAGCTTTCTTT	CASSVTEMNTEAFF
.	TRBJ2-7	.	17	TRBV7-2	TGTGCCAGCAGCTCAATGACGGGGCAGGGGAACTCCTACGAGCAGTACTTC	CASSSMTGQGNSYEQYF
.	TRBJ2-3	.	14	TRBV5-1	TGCGCCAGCAGCTTGGCCTCTGAGACAGATACGCAGTATTTT	CASSLASETDTQYF
TRBD1	TRBJ2-1	.	12	TRBV7-2	TGTGCCAGCAGCTCGCGGACAGGCGGCGGGTTCTTC	CASSSRTGGGFF
.	TRBJ2-7	few	15	TRBV11-2	TGTGCCAGCAGCTGGCGCGGGACAGCGTTCTACGAGCAGTACTTC	CASSWRGTAFYEQYF
TRBD1	TRBJ2-7	once	14	TRBV7-8	TGTGCCAGCAGCTTATCTGGGACAGGGCTCGAGCAGTACTTC	CASSLSGTGLEQYF
TRBD1	TRBJ1-2	.	17	TRBV19	TGTGCCAGTAGGGGTCCGGGGGACAGGAATTTCATTTATGGCTACACCTTC	CASRGPGDRNFIYGYTF
.	TRBJ2-7	few	12	TRBV20-1	TGCAGTGCTAGTAAGGGGGCCTACGAGCAGTACTTC	CSASKGAYEQYF
.	TRBJ2-6	.	16	TRBV7-3	TGTGCCAGCAGCCCAAGCGCGGCCTCTGGGGCCAACGTCCTGACTTTC	CASSPSAASGANVLTF
.	TRBJ1-2	few	12	TRBV12-3/TRBV12-4	TGTGCCAGCCGGGGAGGGATTCATGGCTACACCTTC	CASRGGIHGYTF
TRBD1	TRBJ2-5	.	13	TRBV2	TGTGCCAGCAGTGTCCGACAGGGAGAGACCCAGTACTTC	CASSVRQGETQYF
.	TRBJ1-2	.	15	TRBV6-5	TGTGCCAGCAACGAAGGGAGGGTCTCTCACTATGGCTACACCTTC	CASNEGRVSHYGYTF
.	TRBJ2-7	.	19	TRBV3-1/TRBV3-2	TGTGCCAGCAGCCAAGAACCTCGGGCAATACAGGGCTTACATTACGAGCAGTACTTC	CASSQEPRAIQGLHYEQYF
TRBD1	TRBJ1-2	.	15	TRBV18	TGTGCCAGCTCACCACCAACGACAGGGCCCTATGGCTACACCTTC	CASSPPTTGPYGYTF
TRBD1	TRBJ2-7	few	16	TRBV6-5	TGTGCCAGCAGTTACTCGGGCCAGGGGGCATCCTACGAGCAGTACTTC	CASSYSGQGASYEQYF
.	TRBJ1-2	few	13	TRBV27	TGTGCCAGCAGTCAGGACACCGACTATGGCTACACCTTC	CASSQDTDYGYTF
.	TRBJ2-7	.	10	TRBV10-1	TGCGCCAGCGGTCTTCGGGAGCAGTACTTC	CASGLREQYF
.	TRBJ1-2	.	13	TRBV10-3	TGTGCCATCAGTCCTCCCGGGACTCAGCACTACACCTTC	CAISPPGTQHYTF
.	TRBJ1-1	.	14	TRBV27	TGTGCCAGCAGCCACCTCGACAGGAACACTGAAGCTTTCTTT	CASSHLDRNTEAFF
.	TRBJ2-6	.	14	TRBV30	TGTGCCTGGAGCTGGCCAGATGGGGCCAACGTCCTGACTTTC	CAWSWPDGANVLTF
TRBD1	TRBJ1-1	once	14	TRBV19	TGTGCCAGTAAAGTCCAGGGGGCGTCAGACAAAGCTTTCTTT	CASKVQGASDKAFF
.	TRBJ2-7	.	11	TRBV30	TGTGCCTGGAATGAGGGGGTAAGCACGTACTTC	CAWNEGVSTYF
.	TRBJ2-5	.	13	TRBV3-1/TRBV3-2	TGTGCCAGCAGCCTCGCGGCACAAGAGACCCAGTACTTC	CASSLAAQETQYF
TRBD2	TRBJ2-5	.	15	TRBV5-1	TGCGCCAGCAGCTGGACTAGCGGGGTTCAAGAGACCCAGTACTTC	CASSWTSGVQETQYF